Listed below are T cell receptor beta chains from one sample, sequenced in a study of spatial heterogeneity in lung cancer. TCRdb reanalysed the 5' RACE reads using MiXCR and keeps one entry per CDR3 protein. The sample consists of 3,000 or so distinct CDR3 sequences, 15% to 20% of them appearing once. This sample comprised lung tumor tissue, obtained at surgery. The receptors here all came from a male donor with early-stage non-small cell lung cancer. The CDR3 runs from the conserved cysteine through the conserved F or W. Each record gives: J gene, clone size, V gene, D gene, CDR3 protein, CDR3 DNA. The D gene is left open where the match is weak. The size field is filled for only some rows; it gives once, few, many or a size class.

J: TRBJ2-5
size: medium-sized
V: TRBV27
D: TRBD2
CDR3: CASSSQGLAGQETQYF
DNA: TGTGCCAGCAGTTCCCAGGGACTAGCGGGGCAAGAGACCCAGTACTTC

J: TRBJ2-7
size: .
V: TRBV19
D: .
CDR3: CATQWGYEQYF
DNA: TGTGCCACCCAGTGGGGCTACGAGCAGTACTTC

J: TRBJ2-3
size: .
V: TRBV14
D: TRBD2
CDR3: CASSPRGGSEDTQYF
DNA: TGTGCCAGCAGCCCACGCGGGGGTTCGGAAGATACGCAGTATTTT

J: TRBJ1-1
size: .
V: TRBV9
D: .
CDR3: CASSVGGQPNTEAFF
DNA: TGTGCCAGCAGCGTAGGAGGGCAGCCGAACACTGAAGCTTTCTTT

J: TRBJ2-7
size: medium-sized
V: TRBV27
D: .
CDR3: CASMTESYEQYF
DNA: TGTGCCAGTATGACAGAGTCCTACGAGCAGTACTTC

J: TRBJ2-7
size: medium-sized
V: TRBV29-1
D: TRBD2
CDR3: CSVEGGRGGYEQYF
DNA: TGCAGCGTTGAAGGAGGACGGGGGGGATACGAGCAGTACTTC

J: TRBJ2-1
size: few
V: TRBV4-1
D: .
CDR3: CASSQDGVIYNEQFF
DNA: TGCGCCAGCAGCCAAGACGGGGTGATATACAATGAGCAGTTCTTC

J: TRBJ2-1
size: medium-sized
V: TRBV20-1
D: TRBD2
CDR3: CSPFFSGGEQFF
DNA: TGCAGTCCGTTTTTTAGCGGGGGGGAGCAGTTCTTC

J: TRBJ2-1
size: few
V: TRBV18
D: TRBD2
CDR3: CASSLRGSDNEQFF
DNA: TGTGCCAGCTCACTGCGGGGGAGTGACAATGAGCAGTTCTTC

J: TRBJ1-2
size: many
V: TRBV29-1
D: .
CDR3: CSVEVAVYYGYTF
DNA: TGCAGCGTTGAAGTCGCGGTTTACTATGGCTACACCTTC

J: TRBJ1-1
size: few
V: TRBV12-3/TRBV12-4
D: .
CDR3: CASRLWDTEAFF
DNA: TGTGCCAGCAGGCTGTGGGACACTGAAGCTTTCTTT

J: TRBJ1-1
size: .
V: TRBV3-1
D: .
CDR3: CASSQDLGTEAFF
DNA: TGTGCCAGCAGCCAGGACCTTGGGACTGAAGCTTTCTTT

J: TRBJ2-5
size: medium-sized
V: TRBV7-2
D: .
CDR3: CASSIRETQYF
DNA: TGTGCCAGCAGTATCCGAGAGACCCAGTACTTC

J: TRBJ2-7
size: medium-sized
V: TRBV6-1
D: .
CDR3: CASSEASYEQYF
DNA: TGTGCCAGCAGTGAAGCCAGTTACGAGCAGTACTTC

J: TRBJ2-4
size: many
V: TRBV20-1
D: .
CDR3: CSARPMGVAKNIQYF
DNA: TGCAGTGCTAGACCAATGGGGGTGGCCAAAAACATTCAGTACTTC

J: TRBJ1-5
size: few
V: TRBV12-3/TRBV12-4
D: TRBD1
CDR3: CASRGGQGGPQHF
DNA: TGTGCCAGCAGAGGGGGACAGGGAGGACCCCAGCATTTT

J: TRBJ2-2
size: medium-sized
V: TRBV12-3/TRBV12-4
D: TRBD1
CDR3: CASSRTGGGMFSGELFF
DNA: TGTGCCAGCAGCCGGACAGGGGGCGGGATGTTCAGCGGGGAGCTGTTTTTT

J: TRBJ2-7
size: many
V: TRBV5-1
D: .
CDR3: CASSLRVRESSYEQYF
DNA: TGCGCCAGCAGCTTACGCGTACGGGAAAGCTCCTACGAGCAGTACTTC

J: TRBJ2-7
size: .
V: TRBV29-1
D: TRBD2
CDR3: CSVEIPTSGASYEQYF
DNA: TGCAGCGTTGAAATCCCGACTAGCGGAGCCTCCTACGAGCAGTACTTC

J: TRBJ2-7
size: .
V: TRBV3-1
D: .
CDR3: CASSQEYSYISYEQYF
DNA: TGTGCCAGCAGCCAAGAATACAGCTACATATCCTACGAGCAGTACTTC

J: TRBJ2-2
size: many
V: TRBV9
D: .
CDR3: CASSVDTGELFF
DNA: TGTGCCAGCAGCGTAGACACCGGGGAGCTGTTTTTT

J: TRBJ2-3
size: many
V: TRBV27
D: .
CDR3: CASSYSHSSDTQYF
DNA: TGTGCCAGCAGTTACAGCCATTCCTCAGATACGCAGTATTTT

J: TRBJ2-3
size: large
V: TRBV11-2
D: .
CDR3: CASSPEADTQYF
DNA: TGTGCCAGCAGCCCCGAAGCGGATACGCAGTATTTT

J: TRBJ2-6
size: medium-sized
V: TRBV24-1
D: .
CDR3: CATSDLGAGANVLTF
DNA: TGTGCCACCAGTGATTTGGGGGCAGGGGCCAACGTCCTGACTTTC

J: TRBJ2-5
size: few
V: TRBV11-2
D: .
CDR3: CASSLETGYQETQYF
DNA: TGTGCCAGCAGCTTAGAGACGGGGTACCAAGAGACCCAGTACTTC

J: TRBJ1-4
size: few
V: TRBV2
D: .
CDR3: CASWPWRRGSLIGEKLFF
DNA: TGTGCCAGCTGGCCTTGGAGGCGCGGTTCTCTAATTGGTGAAAAACTGTTTTTT

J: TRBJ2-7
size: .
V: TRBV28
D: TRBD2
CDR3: CASSHYGRTELDEQYF
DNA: TGTGCCAGCAGTCACTACGGGAGGACCGAGCTCGACGAGCAGTACTTC

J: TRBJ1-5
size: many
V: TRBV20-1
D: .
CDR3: CSARERTALNQPQHF
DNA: TGCAGTGCTAGAGAGAGGACAGCCCTAAATCAGCCCCAGCATTTT